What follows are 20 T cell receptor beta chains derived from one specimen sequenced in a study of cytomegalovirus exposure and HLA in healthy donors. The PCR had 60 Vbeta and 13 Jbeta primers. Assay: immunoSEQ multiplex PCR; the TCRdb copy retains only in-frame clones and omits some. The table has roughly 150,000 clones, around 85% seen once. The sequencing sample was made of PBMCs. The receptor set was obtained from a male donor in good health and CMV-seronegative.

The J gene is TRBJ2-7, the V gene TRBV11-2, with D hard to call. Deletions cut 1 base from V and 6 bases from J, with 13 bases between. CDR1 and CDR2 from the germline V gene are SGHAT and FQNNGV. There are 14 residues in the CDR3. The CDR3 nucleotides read TGTGCCAGCAGCTTAGGAGGCGCTAATCCCGAGCAGTACTTC. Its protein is CASSLGGANPEQYF.

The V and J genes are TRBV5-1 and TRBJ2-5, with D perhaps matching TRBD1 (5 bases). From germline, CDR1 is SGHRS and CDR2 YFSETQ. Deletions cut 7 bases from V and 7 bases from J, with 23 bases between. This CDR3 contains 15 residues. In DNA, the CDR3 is TGCGCCAGCGGACAAAGTACATCAGCGAGTGTGACCCAGTACTTC. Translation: CASGQSTSASVTQYF.

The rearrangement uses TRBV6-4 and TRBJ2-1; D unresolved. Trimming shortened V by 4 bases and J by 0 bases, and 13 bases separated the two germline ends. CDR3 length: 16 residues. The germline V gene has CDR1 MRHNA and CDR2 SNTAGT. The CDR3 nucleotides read TGTGCCAGCAGTGTTGAGTTGTCAAGCTCCTACAATGAGCAGTTCTTC. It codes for CASSVELSSSYNEQFF.

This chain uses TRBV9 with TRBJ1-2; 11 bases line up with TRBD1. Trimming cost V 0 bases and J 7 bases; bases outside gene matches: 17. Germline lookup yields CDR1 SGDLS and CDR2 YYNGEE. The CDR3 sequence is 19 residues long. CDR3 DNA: TGTGCCAGCAGCGTAGATCAGGTTTACGGGACAGGGGGACTTGGTGGCTACACCTTC. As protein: CASSVDQVYGTGGLGGYTF.

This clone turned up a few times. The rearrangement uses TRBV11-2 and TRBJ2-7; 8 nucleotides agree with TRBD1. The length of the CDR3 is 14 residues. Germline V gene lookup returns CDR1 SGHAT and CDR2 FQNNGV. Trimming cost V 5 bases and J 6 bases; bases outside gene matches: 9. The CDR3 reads CASSPTGAIGEQYF. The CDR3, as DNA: TGTGCCAGCAGCCCGACAGGGGCTATTGGCGAGCAGTACTTC.

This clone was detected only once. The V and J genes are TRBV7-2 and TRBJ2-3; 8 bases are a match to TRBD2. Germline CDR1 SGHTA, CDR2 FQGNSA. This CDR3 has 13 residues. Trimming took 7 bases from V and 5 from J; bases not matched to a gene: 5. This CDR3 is CASTPGGEDTQYF. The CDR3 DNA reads TGTGCCAGCACCCCCGGGGGGGAAGATACGCAGTATTTT.

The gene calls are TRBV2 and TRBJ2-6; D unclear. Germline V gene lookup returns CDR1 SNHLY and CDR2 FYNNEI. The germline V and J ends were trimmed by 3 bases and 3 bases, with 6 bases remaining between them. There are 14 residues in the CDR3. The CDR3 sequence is CASSDGSGANVLTF. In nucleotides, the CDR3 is TGTGCCAGCAGTGACGGTAGTGGGGCCAACGTCCTGACTTTC. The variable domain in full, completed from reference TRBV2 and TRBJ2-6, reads EPEVTQTPSHQVTQMGQEVILRCVPISNHLYFYWYRQILGQKVEFLVSFYNNEISEKSEIFDDQFSVERPDGSNFTLKIRSTKLEDSAMYFCASSDGSGANVLTFGAGSRLTVL.

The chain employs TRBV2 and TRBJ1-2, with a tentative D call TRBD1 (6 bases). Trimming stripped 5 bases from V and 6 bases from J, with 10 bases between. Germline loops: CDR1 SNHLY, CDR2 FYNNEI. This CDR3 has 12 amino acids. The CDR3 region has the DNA TGTGCCAGCAGTTGGGCAGGGGATGGCTACACCTTC. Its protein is CASSWAGDGYTF.

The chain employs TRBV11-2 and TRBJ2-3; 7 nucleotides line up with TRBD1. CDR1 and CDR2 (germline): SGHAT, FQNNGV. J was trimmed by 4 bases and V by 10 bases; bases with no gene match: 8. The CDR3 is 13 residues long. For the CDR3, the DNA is TGTGCCACCAAGGGGACAGAATCAGATACGCAGTATTTT. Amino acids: CATKGTESDTQYF. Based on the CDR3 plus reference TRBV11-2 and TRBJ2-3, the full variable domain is EAGVAQSPRYKIIEKRQSVAFWCNPISGHATLYWYQQILGQGPKLLIQFQNNGVVDDSQLPKDRFSAERLKGVDSTLKIQPAKLEDSAVYLCATKGTESDTQYFGPGTRLTVL.

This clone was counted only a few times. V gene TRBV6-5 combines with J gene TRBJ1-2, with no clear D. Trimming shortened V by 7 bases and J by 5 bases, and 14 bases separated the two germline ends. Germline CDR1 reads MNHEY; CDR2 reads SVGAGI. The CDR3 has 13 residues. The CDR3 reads CASTREESYGYTF. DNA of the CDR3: TGTGCCAGCACCCGAGAGGAGTCGTATGGCTACACCTTC.

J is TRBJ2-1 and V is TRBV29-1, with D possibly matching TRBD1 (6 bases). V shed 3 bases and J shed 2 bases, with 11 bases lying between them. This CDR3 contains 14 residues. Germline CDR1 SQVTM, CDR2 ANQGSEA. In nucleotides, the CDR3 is TGCAGCGTTGAGTTTAGGGACACCTACAATGAGCAGTTCTTC. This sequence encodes CSVEFRDTYNEQFF.

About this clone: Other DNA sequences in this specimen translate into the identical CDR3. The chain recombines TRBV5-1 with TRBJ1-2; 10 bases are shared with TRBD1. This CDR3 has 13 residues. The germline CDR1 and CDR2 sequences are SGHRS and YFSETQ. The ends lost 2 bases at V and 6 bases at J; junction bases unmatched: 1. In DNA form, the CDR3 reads TGCGCCAGCAGCTTAGGACAGGGGGATGGCTACACCTTC. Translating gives CASSLGQGDGYTF. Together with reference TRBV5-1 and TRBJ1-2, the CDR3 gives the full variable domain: KAGVTQTPRYLIKTRGQQVTLSCSPISGHRSVSWYQQTPGQGLQFLFEYFSETQRNKGNFPGRFSGRQFSNSRSEMNVSTLELGDSALYLCASSLGQGDGYTFGSGTRLTVV.

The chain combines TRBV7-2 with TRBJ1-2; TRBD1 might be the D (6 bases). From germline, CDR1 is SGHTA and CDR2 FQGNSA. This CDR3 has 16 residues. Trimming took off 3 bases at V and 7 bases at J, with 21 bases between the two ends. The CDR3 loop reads CASSLGVSQGIGGYTF. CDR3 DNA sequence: TGTGCCAGCAGCTTGGGTGTGAGCCAGGGGATTGGTGGCTACACCTTC.

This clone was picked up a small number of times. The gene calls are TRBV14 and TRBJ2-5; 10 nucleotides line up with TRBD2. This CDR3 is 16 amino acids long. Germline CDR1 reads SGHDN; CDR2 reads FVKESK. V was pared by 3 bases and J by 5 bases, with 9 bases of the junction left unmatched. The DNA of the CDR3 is TGTGCCAGCAGCCAGGAAGCGGGGGGGCCCTGGGAGACCCAGTACTTC. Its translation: CASSQEAGGPWETQYF.

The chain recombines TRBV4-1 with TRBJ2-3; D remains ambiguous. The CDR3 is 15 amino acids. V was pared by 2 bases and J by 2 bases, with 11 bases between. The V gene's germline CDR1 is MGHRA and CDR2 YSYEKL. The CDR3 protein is CASSQNAAVTDTQYF. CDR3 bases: TGCGCCAGCAGCCAAAATGCGGCGGTCACAGATACGCAGTATTTT.

The CDR3 reads CASADRAYQPQHF. The CDR3 nucleotides are TGTGCCAGCGCCGACAGGGCGTATCAGCCCCAGCATTTT. The chain uses TRBV6-5 and TRBJ1-5; 7 bases agree with TRBD1. CDR1 and CDR2 (germline): MNHEY, SVGAGI. Trimming cost V 8 bases and J 5 bases; bases outside gene matches: 6. This CDR3 is 13 amino acids long.

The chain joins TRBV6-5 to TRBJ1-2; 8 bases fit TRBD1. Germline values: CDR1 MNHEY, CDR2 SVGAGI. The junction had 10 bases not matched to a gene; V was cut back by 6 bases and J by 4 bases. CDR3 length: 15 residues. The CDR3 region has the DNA TGTGCCAGCAGACTCGGGGGTACAGGGGGCTATGGCTACACCTTC. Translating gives CASRLGGTGGYGYTF.

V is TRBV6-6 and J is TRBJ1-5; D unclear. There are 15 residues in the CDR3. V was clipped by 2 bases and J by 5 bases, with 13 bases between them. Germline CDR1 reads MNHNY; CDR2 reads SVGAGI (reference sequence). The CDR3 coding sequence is TGTGCCAGCAGTTACGATATAAGGAGTGATCAGCCCCAGCATTTT. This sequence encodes CASSYDIRSDQPQHF.

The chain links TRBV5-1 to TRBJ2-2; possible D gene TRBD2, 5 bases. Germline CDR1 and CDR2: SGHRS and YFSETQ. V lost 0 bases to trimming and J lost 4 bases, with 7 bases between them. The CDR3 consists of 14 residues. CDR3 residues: CASSLAGVTGELFF. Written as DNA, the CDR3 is TGCGCCAGCAGCTTGGCCGGGGTCACCGGGGAGCTGTTTTTT. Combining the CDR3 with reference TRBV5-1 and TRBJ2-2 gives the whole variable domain KAGVTQTPRYLIKTRGQQVTLSCSPISGHRSVSWYQQTPGQGLQFLFEYFSETQRNKGNFPGRFSGRQFSNSRSEMNVSTLELGDSALYLCASSLAGVTGELFFGEGSRLTVL.

CDR3 coding DNA: TGTGCCAGCAGTCGGCGGGGGGGCGGCTACACCTTC. As protein: CASSRRGGGYTF. The V gene is TRBV6-1, the J gene TRBJ1-2; perhaps TRBD1 as D (6 bases). CDR3 length equals 12 residues. The germline V and J ends were trimmed by 5 bases and 8 bases, with 12 bases remaining between them. Germline values: CDR1 MNHNS, CDR2 SASEGT.